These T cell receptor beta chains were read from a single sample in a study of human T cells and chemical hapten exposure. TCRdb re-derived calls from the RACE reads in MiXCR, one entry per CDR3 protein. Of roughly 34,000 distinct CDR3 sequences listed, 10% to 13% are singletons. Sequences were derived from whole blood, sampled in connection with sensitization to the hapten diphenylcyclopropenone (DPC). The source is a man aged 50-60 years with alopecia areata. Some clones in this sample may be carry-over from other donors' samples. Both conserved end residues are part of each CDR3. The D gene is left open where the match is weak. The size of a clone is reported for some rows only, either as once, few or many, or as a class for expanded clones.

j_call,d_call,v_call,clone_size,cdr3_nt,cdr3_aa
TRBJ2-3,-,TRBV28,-,TGTGCCAGCATAGGCACAGATACGCAGTATTTT,CASIGTDTQYF
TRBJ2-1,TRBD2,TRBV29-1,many,TGCAGCGTTGAAAGGCTCCTGGGGAGCGGGAGAATTAGGTTCTTC,CSVERLLGSGRIRFF
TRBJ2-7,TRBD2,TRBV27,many,TGTGCCAGCAGTCCGGGACTAGCGGGAGGGCCGCGGGAGCAGTACTTC,CASSPGLAGGPREQYF
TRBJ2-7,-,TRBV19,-,TGTGCCAGTTCAACTGCCTACGAGCAGTACTTC,CASSTAYEQYF
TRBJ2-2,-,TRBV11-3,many,TGTGCCAGCAGCTTGTCTAGCGAAAACACCGGGGAGCTGTTTTTT,CASSLSSENTGELFF
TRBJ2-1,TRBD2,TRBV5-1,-,TGCGCCAGCCGCCCGGGACTAGCAGGCTACAATGAGCAGTTCTTC,CASRPGLAGYNEQFF
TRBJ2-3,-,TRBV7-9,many,TGTGCCAGCAGCCCGACCGGGACTGATACGCAGTATTTT,CASSPTGTDTQYF
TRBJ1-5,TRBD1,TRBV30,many,TGTGCCTGGAGTGTACAGGGGGGACAGCCCCAGCATTTT,CAWSVQGGQPQHF
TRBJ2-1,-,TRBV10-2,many,TGCGCCAGCAGTGAAGGCGGACCCTACAATGAGCAGTTCTTC,CASSEGGPYNEQFF
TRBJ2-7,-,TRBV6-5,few,TGTGCCAGCAGTTACACGGGCCTCTCCTACGAGCAGTACTTC,CASSYTGLSYEQYF
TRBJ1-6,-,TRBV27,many,TGTGCCAGCAGTTCAGAAGGGCTTGGTTCACCCCTCCACTTT,CASSSEGLGSPLHF
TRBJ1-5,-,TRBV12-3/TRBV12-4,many,TGTGCCAGCAGTTCAGACCGTGGGGGCGGAGGCCAGCCCCAGCATTTT,CASSSDRGGGGQPQHF
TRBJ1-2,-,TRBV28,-,TGTGCCAGCAGTATCCCAGGGAGCGATGGCTACACCTTC,CASSIPGSDGYTF
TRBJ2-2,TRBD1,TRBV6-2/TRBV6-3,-,TGTGCCAGCAGTTTTGACAGGGGCGCGAGGACCGGGGAGCTGTTTTTT,CASSFDRGARTGELFF
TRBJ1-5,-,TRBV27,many,TGTGCCAGCAGTTGGTCAGGGGTTCAGCCCCAGCATTTT,CASSWSGVQPQHF
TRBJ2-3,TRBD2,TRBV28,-,TGTGCCAGCAGTTCAACACTAGCGGTAGGCACAGATACGCAGTATTTT,CASSSTLAVGTDTQYF
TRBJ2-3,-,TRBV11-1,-,TGTGCCAGCGGGAGGCAAAGCACAGATACGCAGTATTTT,CASGRQSTDTQYF
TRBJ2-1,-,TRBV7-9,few,TGTGCCAGCAGCTTAGATAACAATGAGCAGTTCTTC,CASSLDNNEQFF
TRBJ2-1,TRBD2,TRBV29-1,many,TGCAGCGCTGGGACTAGGAGGGGCAATGAGCAGTTCTTC,CSAGTRRGNEQFF
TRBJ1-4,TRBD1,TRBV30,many,TGTGCCGGGGGACAGGCGAGTAATGAAAAACTGTTTTTT,CAGGQASNEKLFF
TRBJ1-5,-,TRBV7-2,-,TGTGCCAGCAGTCCCGCAGGCCAGCCCCAGCATTTT,CASSPAGQPQHF
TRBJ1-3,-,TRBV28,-,TGTGCCAGCACCTCCGGGATCTCTGGAAACACCATATATTTT,CASTSGISGNTIYF
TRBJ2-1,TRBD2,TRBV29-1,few,TGCAGCGTTGGAAGGTTCGGCGGGAGAGGTGAGCAGTTCTTC,CSVGRFGGRGEQFF
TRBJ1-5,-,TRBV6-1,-,TGTGCCAGCAGTGAAGCACAGGCATGGGGCCAGCCCCAGCATTTT,CASSEAQAWGQPQHF
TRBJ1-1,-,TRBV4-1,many,TGCGCCAGCTCAACGGTCGGACATGGCACTGAAGCTTTCTTT,CASSTVGHGTEAFF
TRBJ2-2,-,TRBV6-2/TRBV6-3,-,TGTGCCAGCAGTTATGTAACCGGGGAGCTGTTTTTT,CASSYVTGELFF
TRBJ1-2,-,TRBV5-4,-,TGTGCCAGCAGCTTGAAGGGGACCTATGGCTACACCTTC,CASSLKGTYGYTF
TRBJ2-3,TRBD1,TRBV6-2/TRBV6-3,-,TGTGCCGGAGGCAGACAGGGCCGCACAGATACGCAGTATTTT,CAGGRQGRTDTQYF